This T cell receptor (beta chain) was retrieved from a study of blood T cell repertoires in COVID-19. Participants were aged about 18 to 89 years from around 26 US areas. Produced via immunoSEQ multiplex PCR; TCRdb's table is partial and in-frame only. The sample holds about 350,000 clones, about 87% seen once. As concerns this clone: Other DNA sequences from this sample encode an identical CDR3 as well.

The sequence came from a woman aged 25-40 years who had recovered from COVID-19. Sequencing was done on a sample of PBMCs or T cells enriched from blood (not recorded which).

CDR3 residues: CASSPTNTGELFF. Written as DNA, the CDR3 is TGTGCCAGCAGCCCCACGAACACCGGGGAGCTGTTTTTT. The genes are TRBV3-1 (or the pseudogene TRBV3-2) and TRBJ2-2, with unresolved D. V was shortened by 4 bases and J by 0 bases, with 3 bases between the two germline ends. This CDR3 spans 13 amino acids. Germline CDR1 LGHDT, CDR2 YNNKEL (reference sequence).